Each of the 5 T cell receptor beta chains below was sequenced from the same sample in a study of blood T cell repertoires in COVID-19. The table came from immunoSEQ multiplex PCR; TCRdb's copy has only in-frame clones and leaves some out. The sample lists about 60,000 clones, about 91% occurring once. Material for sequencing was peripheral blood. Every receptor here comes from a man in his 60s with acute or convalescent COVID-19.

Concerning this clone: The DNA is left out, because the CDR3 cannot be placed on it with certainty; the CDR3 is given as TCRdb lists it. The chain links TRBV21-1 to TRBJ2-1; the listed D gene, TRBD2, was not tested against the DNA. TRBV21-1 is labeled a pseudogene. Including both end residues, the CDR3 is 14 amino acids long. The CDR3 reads CARVAGGALDEQFF.

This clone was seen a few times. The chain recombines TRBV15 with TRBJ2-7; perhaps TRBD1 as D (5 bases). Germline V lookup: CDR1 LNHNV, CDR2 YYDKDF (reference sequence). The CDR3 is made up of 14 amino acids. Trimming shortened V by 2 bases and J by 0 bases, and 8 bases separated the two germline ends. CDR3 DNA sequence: TGTGCCACCAGCAGACCAGGGATCTCCTACGAGCAGTACTTC. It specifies CATSRPGISYEQYF.

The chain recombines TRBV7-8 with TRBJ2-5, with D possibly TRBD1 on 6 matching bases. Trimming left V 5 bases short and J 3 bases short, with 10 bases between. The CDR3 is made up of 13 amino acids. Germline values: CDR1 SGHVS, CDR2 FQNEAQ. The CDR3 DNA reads TGTGCCAGCAGCATCGGACAGAAAGAGACCCAGTACTTC. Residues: CASSIGQKETQYF.

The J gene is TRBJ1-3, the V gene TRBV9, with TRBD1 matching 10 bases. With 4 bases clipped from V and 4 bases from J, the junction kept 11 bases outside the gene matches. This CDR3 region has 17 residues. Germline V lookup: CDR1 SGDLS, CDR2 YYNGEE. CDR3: CASSPSPGTGDGNTIYF. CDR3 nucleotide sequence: TGTGCCAGCAGCCCAAGTCCCGGGACAGGGGACGGAAACACCATATATTTT.

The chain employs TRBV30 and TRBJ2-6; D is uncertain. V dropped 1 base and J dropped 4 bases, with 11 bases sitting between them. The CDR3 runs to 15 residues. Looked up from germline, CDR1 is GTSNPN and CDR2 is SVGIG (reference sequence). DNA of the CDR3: TGTGCCTGGAGTGAGGCGGCCCTGGGGGCCAACGTCCTGACTTTC. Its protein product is CAWSEAALGANVLTF.